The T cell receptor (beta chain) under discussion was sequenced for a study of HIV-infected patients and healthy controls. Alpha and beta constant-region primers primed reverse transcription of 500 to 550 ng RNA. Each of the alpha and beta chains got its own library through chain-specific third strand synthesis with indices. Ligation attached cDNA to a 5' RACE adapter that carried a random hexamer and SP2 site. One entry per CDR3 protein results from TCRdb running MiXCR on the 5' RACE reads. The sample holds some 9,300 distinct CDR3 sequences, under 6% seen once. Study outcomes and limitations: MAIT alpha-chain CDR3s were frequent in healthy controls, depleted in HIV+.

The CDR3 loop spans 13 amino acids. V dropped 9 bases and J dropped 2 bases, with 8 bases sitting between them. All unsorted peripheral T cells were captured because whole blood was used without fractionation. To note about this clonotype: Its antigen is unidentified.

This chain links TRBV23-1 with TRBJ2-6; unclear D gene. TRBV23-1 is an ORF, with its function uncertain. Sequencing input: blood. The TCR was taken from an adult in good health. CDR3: CASQDPGANVLTF. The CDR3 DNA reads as TGCGCCAGTCAGGACCCTGGGGCCAACGTCCTGACTTTC.